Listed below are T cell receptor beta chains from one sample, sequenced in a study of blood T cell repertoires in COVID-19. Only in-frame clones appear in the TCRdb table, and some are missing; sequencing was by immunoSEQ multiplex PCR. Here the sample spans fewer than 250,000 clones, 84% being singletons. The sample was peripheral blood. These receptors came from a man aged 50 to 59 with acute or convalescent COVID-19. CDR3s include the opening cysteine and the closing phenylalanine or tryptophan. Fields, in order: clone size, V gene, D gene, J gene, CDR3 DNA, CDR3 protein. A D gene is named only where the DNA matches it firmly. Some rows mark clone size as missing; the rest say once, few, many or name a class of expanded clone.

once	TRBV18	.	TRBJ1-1	TGTGCCAGCTCACCCTTTGATTTTAGGGGAAGCACTGAAGCTTTCTTT	CASSPFDFRGSTEAFF
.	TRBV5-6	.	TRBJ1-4	TGTGCCAGCAGCTCCCCAACGACACATGGTGAAAAACTGTTTTTT	CASSSPTTHGEKLFF
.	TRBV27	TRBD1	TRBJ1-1	TGTGCCAGCAGTCTGGTGACAGGGGATCCTAAAGCTTTCTTT	CASSLVTGDPKAFF
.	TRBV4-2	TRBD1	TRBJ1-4	TGTGCCAGCAGCGCTAGAGGACAGGTATCGGGAAAACTGTTTTTT	CASSARGQVSGKLFF
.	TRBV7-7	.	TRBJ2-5	TGTGCTAGCAGCTTAGGCCCGGGACTCCAAGAGACCCAGTACTTC	CASSLGPGLQETQYF
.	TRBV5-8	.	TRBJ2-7	TGTGCCAGCAGCGTGACAACAGGGATGGGATACGAGCAGTACTTC	CASSVTTGMGYEQYF
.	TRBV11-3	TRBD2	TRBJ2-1	TGTGCCAGCAGCTTAGATGGACTAGCGGGAGGTTCCAATGAGCAGTTCTTC	CASSLDGLAGGSNEQFF
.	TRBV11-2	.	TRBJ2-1	TGTGCCAGCAGCTTAAGGACAGCGAAATCCTACAATGAGCAGTTCTTC	CASSLRTAKSYNEQFF
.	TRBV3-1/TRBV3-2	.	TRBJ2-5	TGTGCCAGCAGCTCGGCCAGGAAAGGGGGCCAGTACTTC	CASSSARKGGQYF
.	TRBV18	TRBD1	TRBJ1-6	TGTGCCAGCTCACAGGACAGGGAAAATTCACCCCTCCACTTT	CASSQDRENSPLHF
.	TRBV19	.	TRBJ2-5	TGTGCCAGTAGAGTCGGGGAGACCCAGTACTTC	CASRVGETQYF
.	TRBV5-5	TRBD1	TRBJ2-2	TGTGCCAGCAGCCTCTCCGGGACAGGGGGGGACACCGGGGAGCTGTTTTTT	CASSLSGTGGDTGELFF
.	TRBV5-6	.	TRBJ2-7	TGTGCCAGCAGCCCCTACTCGGGGGCCTACGAGCAGTACTTC	CASSPYSGAYEQYF
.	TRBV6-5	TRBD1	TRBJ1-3	TGTGCCAGCAGTTACGACAGGGTTAATTCGAACACCATATATTTT	CASSYDRVNSNTIYF
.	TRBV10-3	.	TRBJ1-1	TGTGCCATCAGTGGGAAACAGGGTATGTACACTGAAGCTTTCTTT	CAISGKQGMYTEAFF
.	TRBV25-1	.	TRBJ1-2	TGTGCCAGCAGTGGAGCGGGGGGCCCGTATGGCTACACCTTC	CASSGAGGPYGYTF
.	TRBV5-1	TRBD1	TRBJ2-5	TGCGCCAGCAGTACTCAGGGGGTATCAGAGACCCAGTACTTC	CASSTQGVSETQYF
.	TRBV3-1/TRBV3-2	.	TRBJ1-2	TGTGCCAGCAGCCAAGAAGGCGGGGTGGGTGGCTACACCTTC	CASSQEGGVGGYTF
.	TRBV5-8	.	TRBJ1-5	TGTGCCAGCAGCTTGGAGGAGGCACTAAATCAGCCCCAGCATTTT	CASSLEEALNQPQHF
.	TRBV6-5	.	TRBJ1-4	TGTGCCAGCAGTTACTCGAGAAGGGGGAATGAAAAACTGTTTTTT	CASSYSRRGNEKLFF
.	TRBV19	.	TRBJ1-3	TGTGCCAGTAGTAGCCAGGGCTCTGGAAACACCATATATTTT	CASSSQGSGNTIYF
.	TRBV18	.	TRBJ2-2	TGTGCCAGCTCACCGACGGAAGGGACATTCACCGGGGAGCTGTTTTTT	CASSPTEGTFTGELFF
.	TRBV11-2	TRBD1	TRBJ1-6	TGTGCCAGCAGAACCGGGACAGGGAGTAATTCACCCCTCCACTTT	CASRTGTGSNSPLHF
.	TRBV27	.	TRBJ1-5	TGTGCCAGCAGTACTACGTTAGGACAAGAAAAGGCCCAGCATTTT	CASSTTLGQEKAQHF
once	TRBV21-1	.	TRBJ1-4	TGTGCCAGCAGCAAAAGGCTCGGGGGGTCTTCAACTAATGAAAAACTGTTTTTT	CASSKRLGGSSTNEKLFF
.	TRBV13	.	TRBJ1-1	TGTGCCAGCAGCTTTTCGGACAGGAACACTGAAGCTTTCTTT	CASSFSDRNTEAFF
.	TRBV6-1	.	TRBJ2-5	TGTGCCAGCAGTGAATTGGGGGGTGGAGAGACCCAGTACTTC	CASSELGGGETQYF
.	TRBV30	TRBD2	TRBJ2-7	TGTGCCTGGAGTTATAGACTAGCGGGACCTCCGCACGAGCAGTACTTC	CAWSYRLAGPPHEQYF
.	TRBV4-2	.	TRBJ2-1	TGTGCCAGCAGCCAAGATCGGGCTAGTCAGGGAGAGCAGTTCTTC	CASSQDRASQGEQFF
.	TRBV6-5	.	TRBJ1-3	TGTGCCAGCAGTTATTCTTCCTCAAACACCATATATTTT	CASSYSSSNTIYF
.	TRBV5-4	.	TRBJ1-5	TGTGCCAGCAGCTTGACAGACAGGACCAGCAATCAGCCCCAGCATTTT	CASSLTDRTSNQPQHF
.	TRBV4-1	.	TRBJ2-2	TGCGCCAGCAGCCCCAGGGCCCTATCCGGGGAGCTGTTTTTT	CASSPRALSGELFF
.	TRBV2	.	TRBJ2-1	TGTGCCAGCAGTGAAACGGGCAGGGGGGGTAGCGGGGCCGACAATGAGCAGTTCTTC	CASSETGRGGSGADNEQFF
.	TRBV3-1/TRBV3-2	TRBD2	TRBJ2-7	TGTGCCAGCTCCCGGGGGGACTCCTACGAGCAGTACTTC	CASSRGDSYEQYF
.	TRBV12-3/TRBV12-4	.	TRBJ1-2	TGTGCCAGCAGCCCGGACAGCTATGGCTACACCTTC	CASSPDSYGYTF
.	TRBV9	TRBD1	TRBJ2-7	TGTGCCAGCAGCGCGGGACAGGGACTCTACGAGCAGTACTTC	CASSAGQGLYEQYF
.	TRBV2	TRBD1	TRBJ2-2	TGTGCCAGCAGTGCGGGACAGGGGTCCACCGGGGAGCTGTTTTTT	CASSAGQGSTGELFF
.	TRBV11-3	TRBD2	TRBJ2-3	TGTGCCAGCAGCACCACTACTAGCGGAAAAGCTAGCACAGATACGCAGTATTTT	CASSTTTSGKASTDTQYF
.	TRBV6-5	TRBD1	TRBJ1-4	TGTGCCAGCAGCGCGGACAGGGGTTTTGAAAAACTGTTTTTT	CASSADRGFEKLFF
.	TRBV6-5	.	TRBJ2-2	TGTGCCAGCAGTTACCGTCCAGCGAACACCGGGGAGCTGTTTTTT	CASSYRPANTGELFF
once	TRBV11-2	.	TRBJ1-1	.	CASSSSDKNTEAFF
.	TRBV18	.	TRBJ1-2	TGTGCCAGCTCACCACCAAGCCCGCAGGGCGCCACCTATGGCTACACCTTC	CASSPPSPQGATYGYTF
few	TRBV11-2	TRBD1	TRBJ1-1	TGTGCCAGCAGCTTTCCAACGCGAGGGGGCGAGTGGAACACTGAAGCTTTCTTT	CASSFPTRGGEWNTEAFF
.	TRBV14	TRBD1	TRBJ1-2	TGTGCCAGCAGCCAAAACAGGGGGCATGGCTACACCTTC	CASSQNRGHGYTF
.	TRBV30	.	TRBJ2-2	TGTGCCTGGAGCAAGTACCAGGCCGGGGAGCTGTTTTTT	CAWSKYQAGELFF
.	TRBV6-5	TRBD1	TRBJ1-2	TGTGCCAGCAGCGAGACAGGGAAAGCCTATGGCTACACCTTC	CASSETGKAYGYTF
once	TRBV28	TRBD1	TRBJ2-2	TGTGCCAGCAGCCCGACAGGGGGGCCCGGGGAGCTGTTTTTT	CASSPTGGPGELFF
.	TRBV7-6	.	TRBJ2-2	TGTGCCAGCAGCTTAATCCCAGGGGAAGGGATGGACGGGGAGCTGTTTTTT	CASSLIPGEGMDGELFF
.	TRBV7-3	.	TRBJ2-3	TGTGCCAGCAGCTTCGGTGGCCTAGAAACGCAGTATTTT	CASSFGGLETQYF
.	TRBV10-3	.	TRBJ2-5	TGTGCCATCTCCAGCCCGGCGGGATATGGTGAGACCCAGTACTTC	CAISSPAGYGETQYF